The source of this TCR beta chain is a study of B cell selection in AIRE deficiency. Conventional CD4 T cells were sorted as CD4+CD127+ cells. Turning to this clone: The antigen remains undetermined.

Assay used: immunoSEQ multiplex PCR; TCRdb lists only in-frame clones, some missing. The sample lists over 20,000 clones, about 98% occurring once. Overall study findings and caveats: Patient Tconv and Treg cells showed healthy-like TCRBV usage, CDR3 length, diversity.

V lost 3 bases and J 9 bases, leaving 6 bases between the germline ends. The CDR3 loop spans 11 amino acids. In germline, CDR1 is MDHEN, CDR2 SYDVKM. The sequence came from a human donor with AIRE deficiency. The chain employs TRBV28 and TRBJ1-3; D gene ambiguous. Material for sequencing was conventional CD4+ T cells sorted from PBMCs. DNA of the CDR3: TGTGCCAGCAGTTTCGTCAGCACCATATATTTT. This translates into CASSFVSTIYF.